This T cell receptor (beta chain) originates from a study of T cells after yellow fever vaccination. TCRdb fed the 5' RACE reads into MiXCR, producing one record per CDR3 protein. The sample lists around 150,000 distinct CDR3 sequences, about 7% occurring once. This clonotype was seen a few times. This CDR3 spans 13 amino acids. Trimming removed 5 bases from V and 10 bases from J, with 15 bases in between. Looked up from germline, CDR1 is DFQATT and CDR2 is SNEGSKA (reference sequence). This sequence joins TRBV20-1 and TRBJ1-6; TRBD1 might be the D (5 bases). The sample was CD4+ T cells sorted from PBMCs, taken roughly 5 days after the first yellow fever vaccination. The TCR was taken from a man aged 18-30 years who received the YFV17D yellow fever vaccine. The CDR3 DNA follows: TGCAGTGCTTCCGGGACGGACCCCTCACCCCTCCACTTT. This codes for CSASGTDPSPLHF.